This T cell receptor beta chain was found in a study of OX40 agonist ivuxolimab in advanced cancers. The protocol was immunoSEQ multiplex PCR, while the TCRdb copy is restricted to in-frame clones and leaves out a portion. The sample holds about 88,000 clones, 85% to 90% seen once. Germline loops: CDR1 LNHNV, CDR2 YYDKDF (reference sequence). The CDR3 has 14 amino acids. Trimming took 8 bases from V and 5 from J; bases not matched to a gene: 7. The J gene is TRBJ2-2, the V gene TRBV15; 8 nucleotides line up with TRBD2. This sequence was found in an adult with an advanced solid tumor such as melanoma, head and neck, liver or kidney cancer. The starting material was CD4+ or CD8+ T cells sorted from blood, obtained in a trial of the OX40 agonist ivuxolimab. The chain's CDR3 is CATGPGLETGELFF. The CDR3 DNA sequence: TGTGCCACCGGGCCGGGACTAGAAACCGGGGAGCTGTTTTTT.